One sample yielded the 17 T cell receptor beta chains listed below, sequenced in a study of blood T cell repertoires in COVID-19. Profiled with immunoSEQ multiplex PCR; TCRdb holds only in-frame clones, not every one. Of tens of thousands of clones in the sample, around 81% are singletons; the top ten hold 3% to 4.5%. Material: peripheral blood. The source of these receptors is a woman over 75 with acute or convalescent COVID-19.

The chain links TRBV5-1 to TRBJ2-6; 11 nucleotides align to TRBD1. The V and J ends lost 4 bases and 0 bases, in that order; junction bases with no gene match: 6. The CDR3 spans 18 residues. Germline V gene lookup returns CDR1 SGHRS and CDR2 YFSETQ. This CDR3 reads CASSGGQGASSGANVLTF. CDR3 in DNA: TGCGCCAGCAGCGGCGGACAGGGGGCAAGCTCTGGGGCCAACGTCCTGACTTTC.

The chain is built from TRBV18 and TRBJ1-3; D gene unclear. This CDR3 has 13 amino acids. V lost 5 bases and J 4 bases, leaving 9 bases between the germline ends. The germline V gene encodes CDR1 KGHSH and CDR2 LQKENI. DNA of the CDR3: TGTGCCAGCTCAATGGGCCCGGGAAACACCATATATTTT. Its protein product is CASSMGPGNTIYF.

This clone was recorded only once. The CDR3 nucleotides read TGTGCCAGCAGCGACAGGGGGAATTCACCCCTCCACTTT. Its protein is CASSDRGNSPLHF. The J gene is TRBJ1-6, the V gene TRBV6-5, with TRBD1 identical over 9 bases. V shed 6 bases, J shed 7 bases, and the junction held 1 base outside the gene matches. The germline gives CDR1 MNHEY, CDR2 SVGAGI. CDR3 length equals 13 residues.

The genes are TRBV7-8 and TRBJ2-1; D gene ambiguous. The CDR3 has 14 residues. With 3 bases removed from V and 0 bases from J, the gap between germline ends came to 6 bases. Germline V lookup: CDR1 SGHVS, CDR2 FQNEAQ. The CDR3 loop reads CASSFGDSYNEQFF. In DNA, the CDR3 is TGTGCCAGCAGCTTCGGTGACTCCTACAATGAGCAGTTCTTC. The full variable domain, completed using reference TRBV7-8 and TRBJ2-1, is GAGVSQSPRYKVAKRGQDVALRCDPISGHVSLFWYQQALGQGPEFLTYFQNEAQLDKSGLPSDRFFAERPEGSVSTLKIQRTQQEDSAVYLCASSFGDSYNEQFFGPGTRLTVL.

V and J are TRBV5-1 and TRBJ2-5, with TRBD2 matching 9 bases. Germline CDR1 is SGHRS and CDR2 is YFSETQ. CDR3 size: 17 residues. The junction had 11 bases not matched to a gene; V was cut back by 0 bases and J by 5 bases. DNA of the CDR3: TGCGCCAGCAGCTTGGTTGTTAGCGGGGGCCCCCGGGAGACCCAGTACTTC. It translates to CASSLVVSGGPRETQYF.

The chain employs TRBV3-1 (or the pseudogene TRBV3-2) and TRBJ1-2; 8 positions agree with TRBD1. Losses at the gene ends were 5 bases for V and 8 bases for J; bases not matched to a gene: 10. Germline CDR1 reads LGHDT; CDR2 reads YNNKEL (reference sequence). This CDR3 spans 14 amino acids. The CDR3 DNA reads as TGTGCCAGCAGCACCTCAGGGGGCGCGGGAGGCTACACCTTC. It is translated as CASSTSGGAGGYTF.

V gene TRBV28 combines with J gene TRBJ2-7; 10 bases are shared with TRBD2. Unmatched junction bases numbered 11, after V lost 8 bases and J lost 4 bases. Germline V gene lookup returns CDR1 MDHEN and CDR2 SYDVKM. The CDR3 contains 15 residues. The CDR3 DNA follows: TGTGCCAGCTGTAAAGGACTAGCGGAGCGATACGAGCAGTACTTC. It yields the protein CASCKGLAERYEQYF.

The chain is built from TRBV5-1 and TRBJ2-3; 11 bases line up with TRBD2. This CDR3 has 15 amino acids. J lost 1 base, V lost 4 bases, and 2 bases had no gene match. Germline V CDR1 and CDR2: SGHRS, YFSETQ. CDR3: CASSQTSGGTDTQYF. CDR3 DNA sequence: TGCGCCAGCAGCCAGACTAGCGGGGGCACAGATACGCAGTATTTT. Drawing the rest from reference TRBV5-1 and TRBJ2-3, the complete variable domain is KAGVTQTPRYLIKTRGQQVTLSCSPISGHRSVSWYQQTPGQGLQFLFEYFSETQRNKGNFPGRFSGRQFSNSRSEMNVSTLELGDSALYLCASSQTSGGTDTQYFGPGTRLTVL.

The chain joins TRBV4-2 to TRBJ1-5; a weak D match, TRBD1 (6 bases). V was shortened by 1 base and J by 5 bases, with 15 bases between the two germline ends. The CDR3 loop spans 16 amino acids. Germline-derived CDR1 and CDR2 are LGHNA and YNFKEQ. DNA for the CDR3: TGTGCCAGCAGCCAAGGGGGGGGGCGTCGGGATCAGCCCCAGCATTTT. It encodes CASSQGGGRRDQPQHF.

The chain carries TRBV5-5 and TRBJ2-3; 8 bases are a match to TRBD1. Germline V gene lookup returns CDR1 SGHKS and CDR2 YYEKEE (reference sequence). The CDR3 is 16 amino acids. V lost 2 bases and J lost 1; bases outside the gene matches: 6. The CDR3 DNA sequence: TGTGCCAGCAGCTTCCAGGGGGCGCAACGCACAGATACGCAGTATTTT. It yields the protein CASSFQGAQRTDTQYF.

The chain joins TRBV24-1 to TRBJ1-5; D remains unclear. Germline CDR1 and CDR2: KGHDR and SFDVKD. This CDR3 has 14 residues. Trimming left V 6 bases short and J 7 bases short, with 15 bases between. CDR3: CATSPRKEWQPQHF. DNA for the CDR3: TGTGCCACCAGTCCCAGGAAAGAATGGCAGCCCCAGCATTTT.

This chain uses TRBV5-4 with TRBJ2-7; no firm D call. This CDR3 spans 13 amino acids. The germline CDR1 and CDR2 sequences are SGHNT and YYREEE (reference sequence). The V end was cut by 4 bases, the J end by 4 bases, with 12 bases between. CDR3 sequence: CASSGAGTYEQYF. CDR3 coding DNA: TGTGCCAGCAGCGGAGCTGGAACATACGAGCAGTACTTC.

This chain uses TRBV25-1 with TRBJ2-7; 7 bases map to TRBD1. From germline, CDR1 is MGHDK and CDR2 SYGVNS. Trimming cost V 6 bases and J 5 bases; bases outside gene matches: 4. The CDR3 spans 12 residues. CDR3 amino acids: CASSRQGNEQYF. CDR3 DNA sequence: TGTGCCAGCAGCAGACAGGGAAACGAGCAGTACTTC.

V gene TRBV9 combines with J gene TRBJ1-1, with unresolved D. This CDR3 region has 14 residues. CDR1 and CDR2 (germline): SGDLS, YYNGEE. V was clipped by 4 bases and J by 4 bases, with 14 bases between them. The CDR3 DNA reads TGTGCCAGCAGCCCGCGGTGGTTGAGCACTGAAGCTTTCTTT. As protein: CASSPRWLSTEAFF.

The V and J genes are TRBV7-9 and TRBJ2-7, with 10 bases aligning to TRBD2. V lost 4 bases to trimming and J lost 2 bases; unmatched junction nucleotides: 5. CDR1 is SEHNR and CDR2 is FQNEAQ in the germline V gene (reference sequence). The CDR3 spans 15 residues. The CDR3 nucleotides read TGTGCCAGCAGCTCACGGACTAGCGGAGCCTACGAGCAGTACTTC. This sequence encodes CASSSRTSGAYEQYF.

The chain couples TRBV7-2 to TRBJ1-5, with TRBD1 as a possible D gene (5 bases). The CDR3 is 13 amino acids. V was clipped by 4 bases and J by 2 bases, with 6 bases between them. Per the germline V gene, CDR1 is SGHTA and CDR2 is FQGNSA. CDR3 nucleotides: TGTGCCAGCAGCTGGGGGGGCAATCAGCCCCAGCATTTT. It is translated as CASSWGGNQPQHF.

The DNA of the CDR3 is TGTGCCAGCGGTCGATCCTCAGACAGAGATAATGAAAAACTGTTTTTT. Amino acids: CASGRSSDRDNEKLFF. The genes are TRBV27 and TRBJ1-4; TRBD1 is a possible D gene (5 bases). Germline V gene sequence: CDR1 MNHEY, CDR2 SMNVEV (reference sequence). The CDR3 has 16 amino acids. Between the trimmed V and J ends, which lost 8 bases and 4 bases, there was a span of 20 bases.